A single sample is the source of the 9 T cell receptor beta chains below, sequenced in a study of CD8 T cells in Susac syndrome. The RNA, about 0.45 to 1 ug, was put through reverse transcription using random hexamers. Using its own MiXCR run on the immunoSEQ multiplex PCR reads, TCRdb lists one record per CDR3 protein. The sample lists 170,000 or so distinct CDR3 sequences; about 95% were seen once. Sequencing was carried out using CD8+ T cells from PBMCs. Source of these receptors: a human donor with multiple sclerosis.

The J gene is TRBJ1-1, the V gene TRBV2; D ambiguous. This CDR3 comprises 13 residues. The germline gives CDR1 SNHLY, CDR2 FYNNEI. The CDR3 DNA is TGTGTCCCGATAGAGCGGAGGAACACTGAAGCTTTCTTT. It is translated as CVPIERRNTEAFF. The whole variable domain, remainder taken from reference TRBV2 and TRBJ1-1, is EPEVTQTPSHQVTQMGQEVILRCVPISNHLYFYWYRQILGQKVEFLVSFYNNEISEKSEIFDDQFSVERPDGSNFTLKIRSTKLEDSAMYFCVPIERRNTEAFFGQGTRLTVV.

The chain joins TRBV3-1 to TRBJ1-5; TRBD1 might be the D (5 bases). This CDR3 contains 14 residues. Germline values: CDR1 LGHDT, CDR2 YNNKEL (reference sequence). V shed 1 base and J shed 3 bases, with 7 bases lying between them. CDR3 region: CASSQVGLNQPQHF. CDR3 DNA: TGTGCCAGCAGCCAAGTGGGACTCAATCAGCCCCAGCATTTT.

This sequence joins TRBV5-1 and TRBJ2-1, with a weak D call TRBD2 (6 bases). The CDR3 runs to 13 residues. V was cut by 5 bases and J by 6 bases, with 12 bases left in between. The germline V gene encodes CDR1 SGHRS and CDR2 YFSETQ. The CDR3 coding sequence is TGCGCCAGCAGGCTATCTAGCGTCAATGAGCAGTTCTTC. This sequence encodes CASRLSSVNEQFF.

The rearrangement uses TRBV15 and TRBJ1-2, with 8 positions matching TRBD1. Looked up from germline, CDR1 is LNHNV and CDR2 is YYDKDF (reference sequence). The junction had 10 bases not matched to a gene; V was cut back by 2 bases and J by 8 bases. This CDR3 has 15 residues. In DNA, the CDR3 is TGTGCCACCAGCAGAACTCGGACAGGGACGAGCGGCTACACCTTC. This codes for CATSRTRTGTSGYTF. The full variable domain, with the rest looked up from reference TRBV15 and TRBJ1-2, is DAMVIQNPRYQVTQFGKPVTLSCSQTLNHNVMYWYQQKSSQAPKLLFHYYDKDFNNEADTPDNFQSRRPNTSFCFLDIRSPGLGDTAMYLCATSRTRTGTSGYTFGSGTRLTVV.

The V and J genes are TRBV9 and TRBJ2-1, with no clear D. Germline CDR1 reads SGDLS; CDR2 reads YYNGEE. V was pared by 1 base and J by 8 bases, with 7 bases between. This CDR3 is 12 amino acids long. This CDR3 reads CASSVFEDEQFF. In DNA, the CDR3 is TGTGCCAGCAGCGTATTCGAGGATGAGCAGTTCTTC.

This sequence joins TRBV14 and TRBJ2-7, with 7 bases identical to TRBD1. J lost 7 bases, V lost 5 bases, and 11 bases had no gene match. This CDR3 region has 14 residues. Per the germline V gene, CDR1 is SGHDN and CDR2 is FVKESK. CDR3 nucleotide sequence: TGTGCCAGCAGCTACGTATCCCCAGGGGGTGAGCAGTACTTC. It translates to CASSYVSPGGEQYF.

The chain joins TRBV6-5 to TRBJ2-3, with a weak D call TRBD2 (7 bases). Germline V gives CDR1 MNHEY, CDR2 SVGAGI. The CDR3 consists of 15 residues. V lost 5 bases and J lost 3, with 15 bases in between. The CDR3 DNA sequence: TGTGCCAGCAGTCCGGGGGGCGGGTGGACAGATACGCAGTATTTT. It yields the protein CASSPGGGWTDTQYF.

The rearrangement links TRBV25-1 to TRBJ1-4; no reliable D call. The V gene's germline CDR1 is MGHDK and CDR2 SYGVNS. Trimming removed 0 bases at V and 7 bases at J, with 3 bases between. CDR3 length equals 12 residues. CDR3 sequence: CASSEYGEKLFF. CDR3 sequence (DNA): TGTGCCAGCAGTGAATATGGTGAAAAACTGTTTTTT.

The genes are TRBV13 and TRBJ2-7; weak D call: TRBD1 (5 bases). The CDR3 runs to 12 residues. The germline CDR1 and CDR2 sequences are PRHDT and FYEKMQ (reference sequence). Trimming shortened V by 4 bases and J by 6 bases, and 10 bases separated the two germline ends. CDR3 residues: CASSSREGEQYF. The CDR3 DNA follows: TGTGCCAGCAGCTCCAGGGAAGGCGAGCAGTACTTC.